This T cell receptor (beta chain) originates from a study of graft-versus-host responses after intestinal transplantation. Study details: Every transplant recipient was induced with anti-thymocyte globulin, then maintained on tacrolimus and steroids for two to four years.

Germline V CDR1 and CDR2: LGHNA, YNFKEQ. This CDR3 has 16 amino acids. J lost 4 bases, V lost 0 bases, and 4 bases had no gene match. About this clone: Its matching antigen is unknown.

Sequenced by immunoSEQ multiplex PCR; TCRdb stores in-frame clones only, minus some. The table has over 70,000 clones, roughly 94% seen once. Material: unstimulated CD8+ T cells sorted from spleen or lymph node cells, obtained before intestinal transplant. The TCR was taken from a human donor who received an intestinal transplant. This chain links TRBV4-2 with TRBJ1-2; 11 nucleotides agree with TRBD1. CDR3 DNA sequence: TGTGCCAGCAGCCAAGATTGGACAGGGGGCATCTATGGCTACACCTTC. The encoded protein is CASSQDWTGGIYGYTF.